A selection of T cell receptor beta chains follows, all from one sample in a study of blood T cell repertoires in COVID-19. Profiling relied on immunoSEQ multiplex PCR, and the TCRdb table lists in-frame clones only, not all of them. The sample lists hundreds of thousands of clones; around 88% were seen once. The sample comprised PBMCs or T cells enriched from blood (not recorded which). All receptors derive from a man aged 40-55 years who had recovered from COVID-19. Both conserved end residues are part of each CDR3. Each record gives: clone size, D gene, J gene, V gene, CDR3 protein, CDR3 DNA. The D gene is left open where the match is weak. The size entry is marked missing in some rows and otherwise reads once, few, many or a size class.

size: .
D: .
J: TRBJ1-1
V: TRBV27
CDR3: CASSGWGLSFF
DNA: TGTGCCAGCTCTGGTTGGGGGCTGTCTTTCTTT

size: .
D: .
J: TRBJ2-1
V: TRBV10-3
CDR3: CAIREPGVSNEQFF
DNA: TGTGCCATCAGGGAACCGGGAGTAAGCAATGAGCAGTTCTTC

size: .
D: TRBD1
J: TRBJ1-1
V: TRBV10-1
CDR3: CARLQGAHDTEAFF
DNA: TGCGCCAGGCTACAGGGGGCGCATGACACTGAAGCTTTCTTT

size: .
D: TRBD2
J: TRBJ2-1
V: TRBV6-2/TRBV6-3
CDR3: CASSSGLVRVNYNEQFF
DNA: TGTGCCAGCAGCTCCGGACTAGTTAGGGTAAACTACAATGAGCAGTTCTTC

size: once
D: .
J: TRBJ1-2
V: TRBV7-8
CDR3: CASSPQQGGYTF
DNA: TGTGCCAGCAGCCCTCAACAGGGTGGCTACACCTTC

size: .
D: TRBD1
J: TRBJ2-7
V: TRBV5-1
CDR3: CASSQSRTGLYEQYF
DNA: TGCGCCAGCAGCCAATCTCGGACAGGGCTCTACGAGCAGTACTTC

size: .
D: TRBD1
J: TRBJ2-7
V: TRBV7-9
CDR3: CASSLRQGSYEQYF
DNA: TGTGCCAGCAGCTTGAGACAGGGCTCCTACGAGCAGTACTTC

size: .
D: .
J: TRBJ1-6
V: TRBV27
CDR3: CASRPGVSSYNSPLHF
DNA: TGTGCCAGCAGACCAGGGGTCAGCTCCTATAATTCACCCCTCCACTTT

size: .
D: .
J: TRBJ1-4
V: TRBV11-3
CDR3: CASSMFSGRGEEKLFF
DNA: TGTGCCAGCAGCATGTTTTCCGGCAGGGGCGAGGAAAAACTGTTTTTT

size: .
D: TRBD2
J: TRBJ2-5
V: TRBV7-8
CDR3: CASSLGVAGGQETQYF
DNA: TGTGCCAGCAGCTTAGGAGTAGCGGGGGGGCAAGAGACCCAGTACTTC

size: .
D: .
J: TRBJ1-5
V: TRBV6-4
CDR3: CASRGEAGLNQPQHF
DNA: TGTGCCAGCAGGGGCGAAGCAGGGCTCAATCAGCCCCAGCATTTT

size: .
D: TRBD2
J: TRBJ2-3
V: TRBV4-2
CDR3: CASSQETSGTTDTQYF
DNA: TGTGCCAGCAGCCAAGAGACTAGCGGTACCACAGATACGCAGTATTTT

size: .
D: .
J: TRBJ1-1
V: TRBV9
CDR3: CASSVGTFTLNTEAFF
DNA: TGTGCCAGCAGCGTAGGAACATTCACCCTGAACACTGAAGCTTTCTTT

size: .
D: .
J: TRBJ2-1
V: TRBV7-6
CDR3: CASSGGHGIDNEQFF
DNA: TGTGCCAGCAGCGGAGGGCATGGGATAGACAATGAGCAGTTCTTC

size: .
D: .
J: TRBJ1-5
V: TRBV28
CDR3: CASSTGFYSNQPQHF
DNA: TGTGCCAGCTCGACAGGATTTTATAGCAATCAGCCCCAGCATTTT

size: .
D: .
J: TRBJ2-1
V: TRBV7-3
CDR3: CASSLEGGFNEQFF
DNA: TGTGCCAGCAGCTTAGAAGGAGGTTTCAATGAGCAGTTCTTC

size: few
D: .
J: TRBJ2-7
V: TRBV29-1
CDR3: CSVEGGATGPSYEQYF
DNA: TGCAGCGTCGAGGGGGGGGCAACGGGCCCCTCCTACGAGCAGTACTTC

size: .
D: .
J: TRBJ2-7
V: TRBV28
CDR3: CASVSTGQYEQYF
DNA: TGTGCCAGCGTATCCACAGGGCAGTACGAGCAGTACTTC

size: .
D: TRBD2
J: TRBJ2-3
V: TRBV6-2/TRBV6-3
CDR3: CASSGLAGGRHTQYF
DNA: TGTGCCAGCAGTGGACTAGCGGGGGGGCGGCATACGCAGTATTTT

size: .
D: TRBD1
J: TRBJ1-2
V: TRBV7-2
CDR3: CASSLATGSNYGYTF
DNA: TGTGCCAGCAGCTTAGCGACAGGGTCTAACTATGGCTACACCTTC

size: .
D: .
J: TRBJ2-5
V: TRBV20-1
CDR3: CSASRGSQETQYF
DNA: TGCAGTGCTAGTCGGGGTTCCCAAGAGACCCAGTACTTC

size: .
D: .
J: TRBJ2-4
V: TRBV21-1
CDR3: CASSKCDRVKNIQYF
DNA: TGTGCCAGCAGCAAATGCGACAGGGTCAAAAACATTCAGTACTTC

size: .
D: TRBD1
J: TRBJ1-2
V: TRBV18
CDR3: CASSSGQTNYGYTF
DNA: TGTGCCAGCTCATCGGGACAGACTAACTATGGCTACACCTTC

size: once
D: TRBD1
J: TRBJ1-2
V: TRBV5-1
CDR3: CASSTDRNYGYTF
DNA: TGCGCCAGCAGCACGGACAGGAACTATGGCTACACCTTC

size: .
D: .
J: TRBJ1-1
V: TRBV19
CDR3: CASSFDRPTEAFF
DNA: TGTGCCAGTAGTTTCGACAGGCCCACTGAAGCTTTCTTT

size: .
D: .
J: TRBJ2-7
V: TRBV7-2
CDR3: CASSFSVTNYEQYF
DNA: TGTGCCAGCAGCTTTTCAGTAACCAACTACGAGCAGTACTTC

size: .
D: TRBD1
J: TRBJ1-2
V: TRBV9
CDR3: CASSSDGTGTYGYTF
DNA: TGTGCCAGCAGCTCTGACGGGACAGGGACCTATGGCTACACCTTC

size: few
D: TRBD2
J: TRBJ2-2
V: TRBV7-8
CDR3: CASSRLTSGSHGELFF
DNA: TGTGCCAGCAGCCGATTGACTAGCGGGAGTCACGGGGAGCTGTTTTTT

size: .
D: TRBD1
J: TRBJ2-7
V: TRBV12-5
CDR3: CASGWTGTSYEQYF
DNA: TGTGCTAGTGGTTGGACAGGGACCTCCTACGAGCAGTACTTC

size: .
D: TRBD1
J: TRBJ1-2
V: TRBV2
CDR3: CASSEQGTYGYTF
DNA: TGTGCCAGCAGCGAACAGGGGACCTATGGCTACACCTTC

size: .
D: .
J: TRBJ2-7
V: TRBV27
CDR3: CASSSGLQGRYEQYF
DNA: TGTGCCAGCAGTTCCGGTTTACAGGGTCGCTACGAGCAGTACTTC

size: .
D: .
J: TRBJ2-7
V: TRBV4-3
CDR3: CASSQQSGARNSYEQYF
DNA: TGCGCCAGCAGCCAACAATCAGGGGCTAGGAACTCCTACGAGCAGTACTTC

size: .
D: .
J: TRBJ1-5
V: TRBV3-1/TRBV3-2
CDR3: CASSYGPQPQHF
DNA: TGTGCCAGCAGTTACGGTCCTCAGCCCCAGCATTTT

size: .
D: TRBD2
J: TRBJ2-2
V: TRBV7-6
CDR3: CASSPFRSGENTGELFF
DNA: TGTGCCAGCAGCCCCTTCAGAAGCGGGGAGAACACCGGGGAGCTGTTTTTT

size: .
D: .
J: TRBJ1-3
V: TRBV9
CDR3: CASSAQFSGNTIYF
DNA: TGTGCCAGCAGCGCCCAGTTCTCTGGAAACACCATATATTTT

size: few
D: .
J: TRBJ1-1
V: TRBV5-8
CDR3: CASSLQGWLNTEAFF
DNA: TGTGCCAGCAGCCTTCAGGGGTGGTTGAACACTGAAGCTTTCTTT

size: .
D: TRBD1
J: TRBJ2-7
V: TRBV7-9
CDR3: CASSIHSSGTGDVYYEQYF
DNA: TGTGCCAGCAGTATACACTCCTCGGGGACAGGGGACGTCTACTACGAGCAGTACTTC

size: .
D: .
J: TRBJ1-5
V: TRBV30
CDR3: CAWSVHREQPQHF
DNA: TGTGCCTGGAGTGTACACAGGGAGCAGCCCCAGCATTTT

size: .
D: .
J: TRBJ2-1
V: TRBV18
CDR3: CASSPPVVRDEQFF
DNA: TGTGCCAGCTCACCACCGGTAGTTCGCGATGAGCAGTTCTTC

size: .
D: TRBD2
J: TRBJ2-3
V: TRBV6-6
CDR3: CASLPGTSGSTDTQYF
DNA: TGTGCCAGTTTGCCCGGGACTAGCGGGAGCACAGATACGCAGTATTTT

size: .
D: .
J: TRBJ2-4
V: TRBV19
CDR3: CASTPGRGYVKNIQYF
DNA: TGTGCCAGTACCCCCGGCCGGGGGTATGTCAAAAACATTCAGTACTTC

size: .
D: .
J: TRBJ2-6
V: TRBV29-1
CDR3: CSVEDSGANVLTF
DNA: TGCAGCGTAGAGGACTCTGGGGCCAACGTCCTGACTTTC

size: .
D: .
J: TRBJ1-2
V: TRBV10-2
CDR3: CASSPAGASNYGYTF
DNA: TGCGCCAGCAGCCCGGCAGGGGCGTCTAACTATGGCTACACCTTC

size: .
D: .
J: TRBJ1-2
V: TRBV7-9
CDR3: CASSSPGANYGYTF
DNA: TGTGCCAGCAGCTCCCCAGGGGCTAACTATGGCTACACCTTC

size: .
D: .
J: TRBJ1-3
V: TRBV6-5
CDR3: CASSNINTIYF
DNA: TGTGCCAGCAGCAACATTAACACCATATATTTT

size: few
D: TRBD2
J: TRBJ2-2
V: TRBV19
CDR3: CASSIWLAANTGELFF
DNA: TGTGCCAGTAGTATTTGGCTAGCGGCGAACACCGGGGAGCTGTTTTTT

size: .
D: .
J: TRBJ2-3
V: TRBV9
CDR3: CASSVSGQTSTDTQYF
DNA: TGTGCCAGCAGCGTGAGTGGGCAAACTAGCACAGATACGCAGTATTTT

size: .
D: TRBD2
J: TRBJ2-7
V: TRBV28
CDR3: CASSPRSRTSGHF
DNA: TGTGCCAGCAGTCCCCGAAGCCGGACTAGCGGACACTTC

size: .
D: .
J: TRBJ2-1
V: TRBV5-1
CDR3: CASQTPGSSYNEQFF
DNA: TGCGCCAGCCAAACTCCCGGGAGCTCCTACAATGAGCAGTTCTTC

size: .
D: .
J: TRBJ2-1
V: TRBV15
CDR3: CATSQDYYNEQFF
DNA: TGTGCCACCAGTCAGGATTACTACAATGAGCAGTTCTTC

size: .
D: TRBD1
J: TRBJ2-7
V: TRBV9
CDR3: CASSPLGQGYEQYF
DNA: TGTGCCAGCAGCCCTCTGGGACAGGGCTACGAGCAGTACTTC

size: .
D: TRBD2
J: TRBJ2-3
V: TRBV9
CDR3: CASSVGPSGITDTQYF
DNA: TGTGCCAGCAGCGTAGGTCCCAGCGGGATTACAGATACGCAGTATTTT

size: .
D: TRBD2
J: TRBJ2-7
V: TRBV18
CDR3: CASSISGRAYEQYF
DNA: TGTGCCAGCTCAATTAGCGGGAGGGCCTACGAGCAGTACTTC

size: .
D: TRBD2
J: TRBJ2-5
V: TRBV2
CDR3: CASSAEAGGGETQYF
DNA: TGTGCCAGCAGTGCGGAAGCGGGAGGGGGAGAGACCCAGTACTTC

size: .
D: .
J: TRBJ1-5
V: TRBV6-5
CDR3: CASSRVRSNQPQHF
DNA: TGTGCCAGCAGCCGTGTCAGGAGCAATCAGCCCCAGCATTTT

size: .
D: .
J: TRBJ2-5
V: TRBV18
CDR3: CASSPYRQETQYF
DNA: TGTGCCAGCTCACCATACAGACAAGAGACCCAGTACTTC

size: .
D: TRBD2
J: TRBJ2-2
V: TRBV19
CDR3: CASSLGLATLGRTGELFF
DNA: TGTGCCAGTAGCCTGGGACTAGCGACCTTAGGCCGGACCGGGGAGCTGTTTTTT

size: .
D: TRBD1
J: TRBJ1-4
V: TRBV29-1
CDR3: CSVDRGQKKLFF
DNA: TGCAGCGTTGACAGGGGACAGAAAAAACTGTTTTTT

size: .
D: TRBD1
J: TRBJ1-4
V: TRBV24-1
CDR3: CATSENRGHEKLFF
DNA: TGTGCCACCAGTGAAAACAGGGGGCATGAAAAACTGTTTTTT

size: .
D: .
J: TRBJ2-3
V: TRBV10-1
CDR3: CASKTLAASTDTQYF
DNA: TGCGCCAGCAAGACTTTAGCGGCTAGCACAGATACGCAGTATTTT